This T cell receptor (beta chain) emerged from a study of neurological immune-mediated disorders. Study-level findings and limits: HTLV-1-associated myelopathy showed the most TCR clonal expansion; multiple sclerosis the least, below healthy controls.

The CDR3 spans 16 residues. Looked up from germline, CDR1 is LNHDA and CDR2 is SQIVND (reference sequence). The V end was cut by 4 bases, the J end by 7 bases, with 20 bases between. This clonotype occurred many times. Its antigen is as yet unknown. The cDNA came from 5'RACE with 10-nucleotide random UMIs. TCRdb redid the calling of the 5' RACE reads with MiXCR, one entry per CDR3 protein. This table holds 30,000 to 45,000 distinct CDR3 sequences, around 10% found once. V is TRBV19 and J is TRBJ1-5; D is ambiguous. This receptor was identified in a woman in her 30s with HTLV-1-associated myelopathy (HAM/TSP). The specimen was CD4+ T cells from blood. CDR3 coding DNA: TGTGCCAGTAGTACCGCGTCGTCATCGGCAGGCCAGCCCCAGCATTTT. Residues: CASSTASSSAGQPQHF.